At least ten counts were recorded for the clone carrying this TCR beta chain. This sample was included in a study of T cells in Graves' hyperthyroidism and ophthalmopathy. The source material, RNA transcripts, was used to amplify TCR beta CDR3 regions. With the HTBI primer set, the TCR CDR3 went through a first round of RT-PCR. A single record per CDR3 protein comes from TCRdb applying MiXCR to the multiplex PCR reads. The sample lists around 350,000 distinct CDR3 sequences, over 15% occurring once. The sample consisted of blood. The sequence came from a woman aged 18-29 years with Graves' hyperthyroidism.

The CDR3 protein is CSVEGHRGDEQYF. CDR3 nucleotide sequence: TGCAGCGTTGAAGGTCACAGGGGAGACGAGCAGTACTTC. The chain recombines TRBV29-1 with TRBJ2-7; 7 bases agree with TRBD1. The CDR3 is 13 residues long. The V and J ends lost 1 base and 5 bases, in that order; junction bases with no gene match: 5. Germline V CDR1 and CDR2: SQVTM, ANQGSEA.